The present TCR beta chain was sequenced within a study of blood T cells in healthy people across ages. Study-level information: Capturing about one barcoded beta molecule per two T cells was achieved by template switching.

Regarding this clonotype: Its antigen is unidentified.

Next came a second PCR, run for about 6 to 12 cycles, which used a sample-barcoded 5' primer along with a J-beta primer mix. TCRdb reprocessed the 5' RACE reads with MiXCR, giving one entry per CDR3 protein. The sample records hundreds of thousands of distinct CDR3 sequences, 40% to 50% being singletons. Collection of roughly 9.6 milliliters of peripheral blood was performed for each donor. Study-wide results and limits: While age rose, TCR beta diversity per million T cells dropped in a roughly linear way.

The sequenced sample was blood. The receptor comes from a man between 60 and 75 years old in good health.

The CDR3: CASSREVRYEQYF. The CDR3 DNA follows: TGCGCCAGCAGCAGGGAGGTAAGGTACGAGCAGTACTTC. The chain recombines TRBV5-1 with TRBJ2-7; weak D call: TRBD2 (6 bases). CDR3 length: 13 amino acids. Germline V CDR1 and CDR2: SGHRS, YFSETQ. Trimming pared 4 bases from V and 4 bases from J, leaving 12 bases between.